This T cell receptor beta chain appears in the sequencing data of a study of shared clonotypes between healthy human individuals. This clone was counted a single time. Profiling relied on immunoSEQ multiplex PCR, and the TCRdb table lists in-frame clones only, not all of them. The sample carries 1.6 million or so clones, more than 95% recorded once. The sequenced material came from naive CD4+ T cells sorted from blood. Subset indicated: CD45RA+ positively selected. The clonotype comes from a man aged 25 to 40 in good health.

The DNA for the CDR3 is TGTGCCAGTAGCCAGGGGGTTACCGGGGAGCTGTTTTTT. Translation gives CASSQGVTGELFF. The chain couples TRBV19 to TRBJ2-2; 7 positions match TRBD1. With 6 bases clipped from V and 5 bases from J, the junction kept 3 bases outside the gene matches. Germline CDR1 and CDR2: LNHDA and SQIVND (reference sequence). The CDR3 extends over 13 amino acids.